Sequencing of this T cell receptor beta chain was carried out in a study of T cells in Graves' hyperthyroidism and ophthalmopathy. Across the study: Peripheral blood collection took place at initial diagnosis, before any treatment.

Template material for amplifying TCR beta CDR3 regions consisted of RNA transcripts. During a first-round RT-PCR of the TCR CDR3, the HTBI primer set was used. TCRdb passed the multiplex PCR reads through MiXCR, listing each CDR3 protein once. Here the sample spans some 550,000 distinct CDR3 sequences, roughly 20% being singletons. Germline V CDR1 and CDR2: LNHDA, SQIVND (reference sequence). The CDR3 is 14 amino acids. The ends lost 6 bases at V and 0 bases at J; junction bases unmatched: 4. Patients aged 18 to 65 had newly diagnosed hyperthyroidism that had lasted under 2 months. The sequencing sample was made of blood. This TCR derives from a man aged 18 to 30 with Graves' hyperthyroidism. The rearrangement uses TRBV19 and TRBJ1-1; 7 nucleotides agree with TRBD1. CDR3: CASREGALNTEAFF. CDR3 coding DNA: TGTGCCAGTAGGGAGGGGGCTTTGAACACTGAAGCTTTCTTT.